A single sample is the source of the 16 T cell receptor beta chains below, sequenced in a study of post-analysis software for immune sequencing data. cDNA libraries for TCR beta contained unique molecular identifiers. TCRdb reprocessed the PCR reads with MiXCR, giving one entry per CDR3 protein. The sample lists about 160,000 distinct CDR3 sequences, roughly 35% occurring once. The source material was blood, sampled after autologous hematopoietic stem cell transplantation. All receptors derive from a girl between 10 and 17 years old with multiple sclerosis.

The chain carries TRBV29-1 and TRBJ1-2; unclear D gene. The CDR3 contains 12 residues. Germline CDR1 is SQVTM and CDR2 is ANQGSEA. V was cut by 7 bases and J by 5 bases, with 14 bases left in between. CDR3 amino acids: CSAARSGYGYTF. CDR3 DNA: TGCAGCGCTGCAAGGTCCGGGTATGGCTACACCTTC.

This clonotype turned up a few times. The rearrangement uses TRBV7-9 and TRBJ2-7; no reliable D call. The length of the CDR3 is 16 residues. V lost 4 bases, J lost 4 bases, and 20 bases lay in between. CDR1 and CDR2 (germline): SEHNR, FQNEAQ (reference sequence). The CDR3 region is CASSSTPGSPPYEQYF. In DNA, the CDR3 is TGTGCCAGCAGCTCAACCCCGGGTAGCCCACCTTACGAGCAGTACTTC. Using reference TRBV7-9 and TRBJ2-7 for the parts outside the CDR3, the full variable domain is DTGVSQNPRHKITKRGQNVTFRCDPISEHNRLYWYRQTLGQGPEFLTYFQNEAQLEKSRLLSDRFSAERPKGSFSTLEIQRTEQGDSAMYLCASSSTPGSPPYEQYFGPGTRLTVT.

A few counts support this clonotype. V usage is TRBV27 and J usage is TRBJ2-1; 9 nucleotides agree with TRBD2. V lost 7 bases to trimming and J lost 5 bases; unmatched junction nucleotides: 12. CDR1 and CDR2 (germline): MNHEY, SMNVEV (reference sequence). The CDR3 extends over 16 amino acids. CDR3 nucleotides: TGTGCCAGCACCCCAAGGGGGACTAGCCCTAACAATGAGCAGTTCTTC. Translating gives CASTPRGTSPNNEQFF.

The chain couples TRBV14 to TRBJ2-1; D is undetermined. The CDR3 covers 15 residues. With 0 bases removed from V and 8 bases from J, the gap between germline ends came to 14 bases. From germline, CDR1 is SGHDN and CDR2 FVKESK. This chain's CDR3 is CASSQDSTVWDEQFF. The CDR3 region has the DNA TGTGCCAGCAGCCAAGATAGTACGGTCTGGGATGAGCAGTTCTTC.

The table lists this clonotype with a few counts. The junction shows a germline mismatch at one end, possibly a read error. The V call is TRBV7-7, the J call TRBJ2-3; tentatively, D is TRBD1 (5 bases). The CDR3 length is 13 residues. Germline V lookup: CDR1 SSHAT, CDR2 FNYEAQ (reference sequence). CDR3 in amino acids: CASSSRGSDTQYF. DNA for the CDR3: TGTGCTAGCAGCTCTAGGGGCTCAGATACGCAGTATTTT.

This clonotype was seen a few times. The V and J genes are TRBV7-4 and TRBJ2-3, with 11 bases that match TRBD2. The length of the CDR3 is 15 residues. The germline gives CDR1 SGHVT, CDR2 SQSDAQ. With V trimmed by 5 bases and J by 6 bases, 7 bases remained unmatched. In DNA form, the CDR3 reads TGTGCCAGCAGCCCAATCCTAGCGGGAGGTGATACGCAGTATTTT. Protein product: CASSPILAGGDTQYF. The whole variable domain, remainder taken from reference TRBV7-4 and TRBJ2-3, is GAGVSQSPRYKVAKRGRDVALRCDSISGHVTLYWYRQTLGQGSEVLTYSQSDAQRDKSGRPSGRFSAERPERSVSTLKIQRTEQGDSAVYLCASSPILAGGDTQYFGPGTRLTVL.

This rearrangement joins TRBV12-3 or TRBV12-4 to TRBJ2-7; D may be TRBD1 (5 bases). V lost 1 base and J 3 bases, leaving 13 bases between the germline ends. This CDR3 contains 15 residues. The chain's CDR3 is CASSLDTGYYYEQYF. CDR3 nucleotide sequence: TGTGCCAGCAGTTTAGACACAGGTTACTACTACGAGCAGTACTTC.

The chain carries TRBV6-6 and TRBJ1-2; D not resolved. V lost 0 bases and J lost 1, with 9 bases in between. The germline CDR1 and CDR2 sequences are MNHNY and SVGAGI (reference sequence). The CDR3 is 15 residues long. The CDR3 DNA follows: TGTGCCAGCAGTTACTCGCTTACGGGTAACTATGGCTACACCTTC. Translating gives CASSYSLTGNYGYTF.

This clonotype has only a few counts. The chain couples TRBV2 to TRBJ2-3; TRBD1 might be the D (6 bases). The V gene's germline CDR1 is SNHLY and CDR2 FYNNEI. The length of the CDR3 is 13 residues. V was trimmed by 8 bases and J by 4 bases, leaving 13 bases between them. The CDR3 region is CASPRTVSDTQYF. DNA of the CDR3: TGTGCCAGCCCACGGACAGTGTCAGATACGCAGTATTTT.

V is TRBV6-5 and J is TRBJ1-4, with a possible D match to TRBD1 (5 bases). Trimming removed 0 bases at V and 8 bases at J, with 22 bases between. The CDR3 totals 18 residues. CDR1 MNHEY and CDR2 SVGAGI come from the germline V gene. The CDR3 here is CASSYSGRGNGFREKLFF. CDR3 nucleotides: TGTGCCAGCAGTTACTCGGGGCGCGGCAACGGCTTTAGAGAAAAACTGTTTTTT.

With respect to this clonotype: A read error may produce the germline difference seen at one junction end. The J gene is TRBJ2-4, the V gene TRBV7-9; 7 nucleotides align to TRBD2. Germline CDR1 SEHNR, CDR2 FQNEAQ (reference sequence). The CDR3 contains 13 residues. The CDR3 reads CVSSSEGGNEQYF. The CDR3 DNA reads as TGTGTCAGCAGCTCGGAGGGAGGGAATGAGCAGTACTTC.

The chain has TRBV12-3 or TRBV12-4 and TRBJ2-2; tentatively, D is TRBD2 (6 bases). Trimming cost V 6 bases and J 6 bases, with 17 bases left between them. This CDR3 has 15 residues. The CDR3: CASRPRAEGPGELFF. CDR3 nucleotide sequence: TGTGCCAGCAGGCCCAGAGCGGAGGGGCCCGGGGAGCTGTTTTTT.

This clonotype was seen at least ten times. The chain carries TRBV29-1 and TRBJ2-1; perhaps TRBD2 as D (5 bases). In germline, CDR1 is SQVTM, CDR2 ANQGSEA. CDR3 length equals 14 residues. Trimming left V 2 bases short and J 0 bases short, with 8 bases between. The CDR3 region is CSVELAGSYNEQFF. The CDR3 DNA reads TGCAGCGTTGAATTGGCGGGCTCCTACAATGAGCAGTTCTTC.

Worth noting for this clonotype: A much bigger clone sits one base away, suggesting this may be a read error. This rearrangement joins TRBV7-3 to TRBJ2-1; 9 bases line up with TRBD1. The CDR3 is 14 amino acids. Germline trimming cut 5 bases from V and 9 bases from J; bases unmatched to any gene: 8. In germline, CDR1 is SGHTA, CDR2 FQGTGA. CDR3 amino acids: CASSLGTGRGEQFF. The CDR3 nucleotides read TGTGCCAGCAGCCTTGGGACAGGGAGAGGTGAGCAGTTCTTC.

The gene calls are TRBV24-1 and TRBJ1-1, with TRBD1 identical over 12 bases. This CDR3 contains 15 residues. CDR1 is KGHDR, CDR2 SFDVKD, per germline. V trimming: 5 bases; J trimming: 4 bases; junction bases outside the gene matches: 4. DNA of the CDR3: TGTGCCACCAGTGCCCGGGGACAGGGGGCCACTGAAGCTTTCTTT. Translated, it gives CATSARGQGATEAFF.

J is TRBJ2-7 and V is TRBV29-1, with TRBD1 matching 7 bases. Trimming took 6 bases from V and 5 from J; bases not matched to a gene: 7. CDR1 and CDR2 (germline): SQVTM, ANQGSEA. The length of the CDR3 is 12 residues. DNA for the CDR3: TGCAGCGTGATACCGGGACAGAACGAGCAGTACTTC. Translated, it gives CSVIPGQNEQYF.